This T cell receptor beta chain was documented in a study of somatic mutations in cytotoxic T cells in rheumatoid arthritis. The table came from immunoSEQ multiplex PCR; TCRdb's copy has only in-frame clones and leaves some out. The sample has about 20,000 clones; about 83% are singletons. Per germline, CDR1 GTSNPN and CDR2 SVGIG (reference sequence). This CDR3 contains 13 residues. V was shortened by 5 bases and J by 1 base, with 10 bases between the two germline ends. The specimen was CD8+ T cells sorted from blood. This chain joins TRBV30 and TRBJ2-3; possible D gene TRBD2, 5 bases. This clonotype was obtained from an adult with rheumatoid arthritis. CDR3 region: CAWDLSGTDTQYF. The CDR3 DNA reads TGTGCCTGGGACCTTAGCGGCACAGATACGCAGTATTTT.